The 16 T cell receptor beta chains given below trace back to one sample, sequenced in a study of naive and memory T cell subsets. Four PCR rounds used nested alpha and beta constant region primers plus the SP2 primer. Using its own MiXCR run on the UMI-ligation and nested PCR reads, TCRdb lists one record per CDR3 protein. The sample includes fewer than 30,000 distinct CDR3 sequences, 4% to 6.5% of them seen just once. The library had UMIs added by 3' ligation of an oligonucleotide to TCR cDNA. Sequencing used blood. These receptors all come from an adult in good health.

This clonotype was counted at least ten times. The CDR3 region has the DNA TGTGCCAGCAGTCGTCCCAGCTCCTACAATGAGCAGTTCTTC. Translating gives CASSRPSSYNEQFF. J is TRBJ2-1 and V is TRBV6-6; D is ambiguous. Trimming pared 5 bases from V and 0 bases from J, leaving 8 bases between. In germline, CDR1 is MNHNY, CDR2 SVGAGI (reference sequence). The CDR3 spans 14 residues.

This clonotype was picked up many times. V and J are TRBV9 and TRBJ2-7; weak D call: TRBD2 (5 bases). Germline assignment: CDR1 SGDLS and CDR2 YYNGEE. This CDR3 has 12 residues. The V end lost 8 bases, the J end lost 4 bases, and 13 bases lay between the germline ends. The CDR3 sequence is CASEGPGYEQYF. The CDR3 DNA sequence: TGTGCCAGTGAGGGCCCAGGATACGAGCAGTACTTC.

This clonotype was detected ten times or more. The chain recombines TRBV5-3 with TRBJ2-5; TRBD2 agrees at 9 bases. TRBV5-3 is an ORF; its function is uncertain. The CDR3 contains 17 residues. J was trimmed by 7 bases and V by 3 bases; bases with no gene match: 16. This CDR3 reads CARSSPCSGSGGWTQYF. The CDR3 DNA is TGTGCCAGAAGCTCCCCTTGCTCGGGTAGCGGGGGCTGGACCCAGTACTTC.

In its sample, this clonotype was seen many times. As DNA, the CDR3 is TGTGCCAGCAGCCAAGATCCGGGAGTGAACACCGGGGAGCTGTTTTTT. It codes for CASSQDPGVNTGELFF. The chain employs TRBV4-2 and TRBJ2-2, with D possibly matching TRBD2 (6 bases). Germline V gives CDR1 LGHNA, CDR2 YNFKEQ. This CDR3 has 16 amino acids. Deletions cut 0 bases from V and 1 base from J, with 9 bases between.

At least ten counts were recorded for this clonotype. The chain uses TRBV20-1 and TRBJ2-1; the D gene is possibly TRBD2 (5 bases). V was trimmed by 3 bases and J by 6 bases, leaving 12 bases between them. This CDR3 comprises 13 residues. In germline, CDR1 is DFQATT, CDR2 SNEGSKA (reference sequence). CDR3 protein: CSASGVAPNEQFF. The CDR3 coding sequence is TGCAGTGCTAGCGGGGTGGCCCCCAATGAGCAGTTCTTC.

This clonotype has ten or more counts. The rearrangement uses TRBV20-1 and TRBJ2-3; D tentatively fits TRBD1 or TRBD2 (5 bases each). The CDR3 runs to 14 residues. Trimming shortened V by 0 bases and J by 6 bases, and 13 bases separated the two germline ends. Germline CDR1 reads DFQATT; CDR2 reads SNEGSKA (reference sequence). CDR3 DNA sequence: TGCAGTGCTAGAGAAATTGGGACCCCGGATACGCAGTATTTT. It codes for CSAREIGTPDTQYF.

This clonotype was observed at least ten times. CDR3 DNA sequence: TGTGCCAGCAGTCCGACAGGGGGCGGCGGTGGCTACACCTTC. Translation gives CASSPTGGGGGYTF. V usage is TRBV27 and J usage is TRBJ1-2; 10 bases match TRBD1. Trimming at V came to 5 bases and at J to 7 bases, leaving 7 bases not matched to a gene. Germline CDR1 reads MNHEY; CDR2 reads SMNVEV (reference sequence). This CDR3 is built from 14 residues.

As concerns this clonotype: A much larger clone differs from this one at a single base, so this may be a read error. The chain uses TRBV28 and TRBJ2-1; D is unclear. CDR3 length: 13 residues. Germline CDR1 MDHEN, CDR2 SYDVKM. As DNA, the CDR3 is TGTACCAGCAGTTTAACACTGGGCAATGAGCAGTTCTTC. As protein: CTSSLTLGNEQFF. The complete variable domain, with remaining parts taken from reference TRBV28 and TRBJ2-1, reads DVKVTQSSRYLVKRTGEKVFLECVQDMDHENMFWYRQDPGLGLRLIYFSYDVKMKEKGDIPEGYSVSREKKERFSLILESASTNQTSMYLCTSSLTLGNEQFFGPGTRLTVL.

This clonotype has more than one count but fewer than ten. The gene calls are TRBV28 and TRBJ1-1; a possible D gene is TRBD1 (5 bases). V lost 6 bases and J lost 4, with 15 bases in between. CDR1 MDHEN and CDR2 SYDVKM come from the germline V gene. The CDR3 has 14 amino acids. CDR3 coding DNA: TGTGCCAGCAGCTCCTCGGGGCGCGCCACTGAAGCTTTCTTT. Its protein is CASSSSGRATEAFF. Based on the CDR3 plus reference TRBV28 and TRBJ1-1, the full variable domain is DVKVTQSSRYLVKRTGEKVFLECVQDMDHENMFWYRQDPGLGLRLIYFSYDVKMKEKGDIPEGYSVSREKKERFSLILESASTNQTSMYLCASSSSGRATEAFFGQGTRLTVV.

This clonotype was observed many times. The chain has TRBV7-2 and TRBJ1-5, with no clear D. Trimming removed 1 base at V and 3 bases at J, with 7 bases between. Germline V lookup: CDR1 SGHTA, CDR2 FQGNSA. The CDR3 runs to 14 residues. The CDR3 reads CASSLVGINQPQHF. DNA of the CDR3: TGTGCCAGCAGCTTAGTAGGGATCAATCAGCCCCAGCATTTT.

This clonotype has at least ten counts. This rearrangement joins TRBV6-5 to TRBJ2-3; D is possibly TRBD2 (5 bases). Germline CDR1 and CDR2: MNHEY and SVGAGI. V lost 5 bases, J lost 3 bases, and 12 bases lay in between. The CDR3 is 14 amino acids. CDR3 bases: TGTGCCAGCAGTAAGACCCGGGAAACAGATACGCAGTATTTT. As protein: CASSKTRETDTQYF.

This clonotype came up many times. V and J are TRBV12-5 and TRBJ2-1; D may match TRBD1 or TRBD2 (5 bases each). Trimming removed 2 bases at V and 5 bases at J, with 13 bases between. Germline values: CDR1 LGHNT, CDR2 FRNRAP. CDR3 size: 15 residues. The CDR3 nucleotides read TGTGCTAGTGGTTTGTACCGGGACGCGCACAATGAGCAGTTCTTC. Translated, it gives CASGLYRDAHNEQFF.

This clonotype was observed many times. The chain employs TRBV27 and TRBJ2-1; TRBD1 is a possible D gene (6 bases). The length of the CDR3 is 15 residues. CDR1 is MNHEY and CDR2 is SMNVEV in the germline V gene (reference sequence). V lost 6 bases, J lost 0 bases, and 12 bases lay in between. Here the CDR3 reads CASRRQASSYNEQFF. Written as DNA, the CDR3 is TGTGCCAGCAGGCGACAGGCCTCCTCCTACAATGAGCAGTTCTTC.

This clonotype was recorded many times. The chain has TRBV24-1 and TRBJ2-3, with 7 bases lining up with TRBD2. The germline CDR1 and CDR2 sequences are KGHDR and SFDVKD. The CDR3 loop spans 14 amino acids. The trim removed 4 bases at V and 6 bases at J, leaving 6 bases unmatched. CDR3 in amino acids: CATSDPGGGDTQYF. DNA for the CDR3: TGTGCCACCAGTGACCCCGGCGGGGGTGATACGCAGTATTTT.

This clonotype was seen repeatedly, ten times or more. This rearrangement joins TRBV20-1 to TRBJ2-5; 15 nucleotides match TRBD2. CDR1 and CDR2 (germline): DFQATT, SNEGSKA (reference sequence). V lost 5 bases to trimming and J lost 4 bases; unmatched junction nucleotides: 8. This CDR3 has 16 amino acids. Here the CDR3 reads CSASRTSGRALETQYF. CDR3 DNA: TGCAGTGCTTCCCGGACTAGCGGGAGGGCCTTAGAGACCCAGTACTTC.

The sample holds a few counts of this clonotype. The V gene is TRBV29-1, the J gene TRBJ2-1, with D maybe TRBD2 (6 bases). The germline V gene has CDR1 SQVTM and CDR2 ANQGSEA. Trimming took off 0 bases at V and 10 bases at J, with 10 bases between the two ends. CDR3 size: 12 residues. The CDR3 protein is CSVEEPRGEQFF. The CDR3 nucleotides are TGCAGCGTTGAAGAACCCCGGGGGGAGCAGTTCTTC.